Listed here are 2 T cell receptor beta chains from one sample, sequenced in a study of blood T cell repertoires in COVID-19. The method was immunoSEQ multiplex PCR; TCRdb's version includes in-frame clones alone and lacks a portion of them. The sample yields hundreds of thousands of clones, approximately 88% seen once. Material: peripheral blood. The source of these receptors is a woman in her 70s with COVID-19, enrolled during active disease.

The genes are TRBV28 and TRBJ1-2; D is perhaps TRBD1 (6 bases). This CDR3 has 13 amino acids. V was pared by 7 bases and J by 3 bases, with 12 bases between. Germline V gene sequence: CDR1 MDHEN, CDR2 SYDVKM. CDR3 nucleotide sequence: TGTGCCAGCACCGGGACACTCGACTATGGCTACACCTTC. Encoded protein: CASTGTLDYGYTF.

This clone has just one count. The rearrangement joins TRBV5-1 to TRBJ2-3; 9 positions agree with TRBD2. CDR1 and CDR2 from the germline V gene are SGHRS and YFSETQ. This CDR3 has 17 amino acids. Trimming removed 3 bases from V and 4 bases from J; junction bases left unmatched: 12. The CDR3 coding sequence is TGCGCCAGCAGCTCGCTCGTAGCGGGAGTAGAGGCAGATACGCAGTATTTT. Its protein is CASSSLVAGVEADTQYF.